This T cell receptor beta chain was sequenced in a study of blood T cell repertoires in COVID-19. The CDR3 consists of 14 residues. V was clipped by 11 bases and J by 0 bases, with 16 bases between them. CDR1 KGHDR and CDR2 SFDVKD come from the germline V gene. Data came from immunoSEQ multiplex PCR; TCRdb stores just in-frame clones and leaves some out. The sample carries about 170,000 clones, approximately 91% recorded once. The chain combines TRBV24-1 with TRBJ2-7; D is possibly TRBD1 (6 bases). The clonotype originates from a man between 18 and 29 years old with COVID-19, enrolled during active disease. Material: peripheral blood. The CDR3 loop reads CAIGRGGYSYEQYF. As DNA, the CDR3 is TGTGCCATCGGCAGGGGCGGCTACTCCTACGAGCAGTACTTC.